The sequence of this T cell receptor (beta chain) was determined in a study of blood T cell repertoires in COVID-19. Across the study: Spain, Italy and the United States supplied samples that represented acute and convalescent COVID-19.

Data came from immunoSEQ multiplex PCR; TCRdb stores just in-frame clones and leaves some out. The table shows about 240,000 clones, with over 80% occurring only once. The CDR3 has 16 residues. CDR1 is SGHDT and CDR2 is YYEEEE in the germline V gene. Losses at the gene ends were 2 bases for V and 2 bases for J; bases not matched to a gene: 3. The TCR was taken from a woman aged 60-75 years with active or convalescent COVID-19. The V call is TRBV5-6, the J call TRBJ2-2; the match to TRBD2 covers 10 bases. Sequencing was performed on peripheral blood. CDR3 sequence reads: CASSFGLADNTGELFF. CDR3 sequence (DNA): TGTGCCAGCAGCTTTGGACTAGCGGACAACACCGGGGAGCTGTTTTTT.